This is a list of T cell receptor beta chains from one sample in a study of blood T cell repertoires in COVID-19. TCRdb's table, derived via immunoSEQ multiplex PCR, lists solely in-frame clones and lacks some. This table has 100,000 or so clones, roughly 88% appearing once. Material: peripheral blood. The receptors here all came from a man aged 55-75 years with acute or convalescent COVID-19. Each CDR3 is given with its conserved first and last residue. The D gene is left open where the match is weak. Rows may omit the clone size; those that give it use once, few, many or a size class.

V	D	J	size	DNA	CDR3
TRBV11-2	TRBD1	TRBJ2-2	-	TGTGCCAGCAGCCCAGGGACAGTAAACACCGGGGAGCTGTTTTTT	CASSPGTVNTGELFF
TRBV6-5	TRBD1	TRBJ2-7	-	TGTGCCAGCAGTTACCTGGGACAGGGCAGGGAGCAGTACTTC	CASSYLGQGREQYF
TRBV27	TRBD1	TRBJ1-2	-	TGTGCCAGCAGTTTAAGCCGGACAGGCCACTATGGCTACACCTTC	CASSLSRTGHYGYTF
TRBV10-3	TRBD1	TRBJ2-2	-	TGTGCCATCAGTGATATGGGTAGGGACAGGAACACCGGGGAGCTGTTTTTT	CAISDMGRDRNTGELFF
TRBV19	-	TRBJ1-1	-	TGTGCCAGTAGCTATACAGCGAACACTGAAGCTTTCTTT	CASSYTANTEAFF
TRBV9	TRBD1	TRBJ1-2	-	TGTGCCAGCAGCGGGGACAGTAGGTACGACTATGGCTACACCTTC	CASSGDSRYDYGYTF
TRBV7-3	-	TRBJ2-1	-	TGTGCCAGCAGCTTACAAAATTACAATGAGCAGTTCTTC	CASSLQNYNEQFF
TRBV19	TRBD1	TRBJ2-1	once	TGTGCCAGTAGCCCAGTGCGGACAGGGAGTCGGAATGAGCAGTTCTTC	CASSPVRTGSRNEQFF
TRBV29-1	TRBD2	TRBJ2-7	-	TGCAGCGTTGATTTGCCTAGCGGTGGTTCGTACGAGCAGTACTTC	CSVDLPSGGSYEQYF
TRBV4-1	TRBD1	TRBJ2-2	once	TGCGCCAGCAGCCAAGATCGCCAGGGGGCATACACCGGGGAGCTGTTTTTT	CASSQDRQGAYTGELFF
TRBV5-6	TRBD1	TRBJ1-2	-	TGTGCCAGCAGCTTCGGGACAGGCAGCTATGGCTACACCTTC	CASSFGTGSYGYTF
TRBV10-3	TRBD1	TRBJ1-4	-	TGTGCCATCAGTACAGGGGATGACGAAAAACTGTTTTTT	CAISTGDDEKLFF
TRBV5-1	TRBD2	TRBJ2-1	-	TGCGCCAGCAGCACCTCTAGCGGGAGGGGTCTTGGTGAGCAGTTCTTC	CASSTSSGRGLGEQFF
TRBV24-1	-	TRBJ1-2	-	TGTGCCACCAGTCCCTCGGCTAACTATGGCTACACCTTC	CATSPSANYGYTF
TRBV18	TRBD2	TRBJ2-2	-	TGTGCCAGCTCACCACGAGGACTAGCGGAGGCCGGGGAGCTGTTTTTT	CASSPRGLAEAGELFF
TRBV5-5	TRBD2	TRBJ2-6	once	TGTGCCAGCAGCGTACCGACTAGCGGGTATCCCTCTGGGGCCAACGTCCTGACTTTC	CASSVPTSGYPSGANVLTF
TRBV9	TRBD1	TRBJ1-5	-	TGTGCCAGCAGCGTCGGACAGGGCTCCCAGCCCCAGCATTTT	CASSVGQGSQPQHF
TRBV5-4	-	TRBJ2-7	few	TGTGCCAGCAGCTTTACTGGCTACGAGCAGTACTTC	CASSFTGYEQYF
TRBV5-4	-	TRBJ1-6	once	TGTGCCAGCAGGGCGGGGTTACGGGATTCACCCCTCCACTTT	CASRAGLRDSPLHF
TRBV27	-	TRBJ2-6	-	TGTGCCAGCAGTGGTCGGGATGAGGTCCACTCTGGGGCCAACGTCCTGACTTTC	CASSGRDEVHSGANVLTF
TRBV19	-	TRBJ2-2	-	TGTGCCAGTAGTATAGGAGTAAAAGAGCTGTTTTTT	CASSIGVKELFF
TRBV19	-	TRBJ2-3	-	TGTGCCAGCCGGGACTCCCCGACGCCCACAGATACGCAGTATTTT	CASRDSPTPTDTQYF
TRBV6-2/TRBV6-3	TRBD1	TRBJ2-2	few	TGTGCCAGCAGTTACTCATTCCAGGGGGCCGGGGAGCTGTTTTTT	CASSYSFQGAGELFF
TRBV5-4	TRBD2	TRBJ2-5	-	TGTGCCAGCAGGCAAGGGACTAGCGGCCAAGAGACCCAGTACTTC	CASRQGTSGQETQYF
TRBV7-2	-	TRBJ2-3	-	TGTGCCAGCAGCGCAGGGCCCGCAGATACGCAGTATTTT	CASSAGPADTQYF
TRBV19	-	TRBJ2-7	-	TGTGCCAGTAGTATGCGAAGGGGATCGAGGGAGCAGTACTTC	CASSMRRGSREQYF
TRBV30	TRBD1	TRBJ1-1	-	TGTGCCTGGAGCCCCGGGACAGGGAGGCATGAAGCTTTCTTT	CAWSPGTGRHEAFF
TRBV2	-	TRBJ1-3	few	TGTGCCAGCAGTGAAGGGCAGGGGAGTTTGGCTGGAAACACCATATATTTT	CASSEGQGSLAGNTIYF
TRBV15	-	TRBJ1-3	-	TGTGCCACCAGCAGAGATCGGGGCTCTGGAAACACCATATATTTT	CATSRDRGSGNTIYF